These T cell receptor beta chains were read from a single sample in a study of blood T cell repertoires in COVID-19. Clones were read by immunoSEQ multiplex PCR, and TCRdb kept only the in-frame ones, dropping some. This sample has a few hundred thousand clones, with around nine tenths found just once. Sequenced input: peripheral blood. The receptors were gathered from a man in his fifties or sixties who had recovered from COVID-19. CDR3s include the opening cysteine and the closing phenylalanine or tryptophan. D genes are given only for firm matches. For some rows the clone size is stated as once, few or many, or as a class when expanded; others skip it.

size: .; J: TRBJ2-5; D: .; V: TRBV27; CDR3: CASSLGAFQETQYF; DNA: TGTGCCAGCAGCTTGGGGGCCTTTCAAGAGACCCAGTACTTC
size: .; J: TRBJ2-7; D: TRBD2; V: TRBV27; CDR3: CASSSLAGGPHEQYF; DNA: TGTGCCAGCAGTTCCCTTGCGGGAGGGCCCCACGAGCAGTACTTC
size: .; J: TRBJ2-6; D: .; V: TRBV28; CDR3: CASSSTEGISGANVLTF; DNA: TGTGCCAGCAGTTCTACCGAGGGAATTTCTGGGGCCAACGTCCTGACTTTC
size: .; J: TRBJ1-3; D: .; V: TRBV28; CDR3: CASSRGGDTIYF; DNA: TGTGCCAGCAGTCGGGGGGGAGACACCATATATTTT
size: .; J: TRBJ2-6; D: .; V: TRBV3-1/TRBV3-2; CDR3: CASSQDMSGANVLTF; DNA: TGTGCCAGCAGCCAAGATATGTCTGGGGCCAACGTCCTGACTTTC
size: .; J: TRBJ2-1; D: TRBD2; V: TRBV3-1/TRBV3-2; CDR3: CASSDIAGVQNEQFF; DNA: TGTGCCAGCAGCGATATAGCGGGAGTACAAAATGAGCAGTTCTTC
size: .; J: TRBJ2-7; D: TRBD2; V: TRBV19; CDR3: CASSKGLAGGAYEQYF; DNA: TGTGCCAGTAGTAAGGGACTAGCGGGGGGTGCCTACGAGCAGTACTTC
size: .; J: TRBJ1-2; D: .; V: TRBV6-5; CDR3: CASTPQGGLNYGYTF; DNA: TGTGCCAGCACCCCCCAGGGAGGACTGAACTATGGCTACACCTTC
size: .; J: TRBJ1-2; D: .; V: TRBV18; CDR3: CASSPPTAYGYTF; DNA: TGTGCCAGCTCACCACCGACAGCCTATGGCTACACCTTC
size: few; J: TRBJ1-2; D: .; V: TRBV6-1; CDR3: CASSDINYGYTF; DNA: TGTGCCAGCAGTGACATTAACTATGGCTACACCTTC
size: .; J: TRBJ2-2; D: TRBD1; V: TRBV7-9; CDR3: CASSRTGGSGTGELFF; DNA: TGTGCCAGCAGCCGTACAGGGGGCTCGGGCACCGGGGAGCTGTTTTTT
size: .; J: TRBJ1-3; D: TRBD1; V: TRBV2; CDR3: CASSERQGRRVNTIYF; DNA: TGTGCCAGCAGTGAACGACAGGGCAGGCGGGTAAACACCATATATTTT
size: .; J: TRBJ2-7; D: TRBD2; V: TRBV9; CDR3: CASTPGTSGSYEQYF; DNA: TGTGCCAGCACTCCCGGGACTAGCGGCTCCTACGAGCAGTACTTC
size: .; J: TRBJ1-6; D: .; V: TRBV9; CDR3: CASSEGQGGSYNSPLHF; DNA: TGTGCCAGCAGCGAGGGGCAGGGCGGCTCCTATAATTCACCCCTCCACTTT
size: .; J: TRBJ1-3; D: .; V: TRBV28; CDR3: CASSLGGISGNTIYF; DNA: TGTGCCAGCAGTTTGGGGGGGATCTCTGGAAACACCATATATTTT
size: .; J: TRBJ2-2; D: .; V: TRBV6-5; CDR3: CASNPARAGELFF; DNA: TGTGCCAGCAACCCCGCCAGGGCGGGGGAGCTGTTTTTT
size: .; J: TRBJ2-6; D: TRBD1; V: TRBV19; CDR3: CASSSGTGNSGANVLTF; DNA: TGTGCCAGTAGTTCGGGGACAGGGAACTCTGGGGCCAACGTCCTGACTTTC
size: .; J: TRBJ2-1; D: TRBD2; V: TRBV27; CDR3: CASTFSGRAGNEQFF; DNA: TGTGCCAGCACTTTTAGCGGGAGGGCCGGAAATGAGCAGTTCTTC
size: .; J: TRBJ2-3; D: .; V: TRBV11-2; CDR3: CASSLDGLFLTDTQYF; DNA: TGTGCCAGCAGCTTAGATGGACTCTTCCTCACAGATACGCAGTATTTT
size: .; J: TRBJ2-7; D: .; V: TRBV23-1; CDR3: CASSRRLDAAYEQYF; DNA: TGCGCCAGCAGTCGTCGCCTAGACGCCGCCTACGAGCAGTACTTC
size: .; J: TRBJ2-2; D: TRBD2; V: TRBV19; CDR3: CASPSGSEGTGELFF; DNA: TGTGCCAGTCCCAGCGGGAGTGAAGGCACCGGGGAGCTGTTTTTT
size: .; J: TRBJ1-6; D: TRBD1; V: TRBV3-1/TRBV3-2; CDR3: CASTRDRDSPLHF; DNA: TGTGCCAGCACCCGGGACAGAGATTCACCCCTCCACTTT
size: .; J: TRBJ2-3; D: .; V: TRBV11-1; CDR3: CASSLVGARTDTQYF; DNA: TGTGCCAGCAGCTTAGTGGGGGCTAGAACAGATACGCAGTATTTT
size: .; J: TRBJ2-2; D: TRBD2; V: TRBV5-1; CDR3: CASSGDVGRDPSGSRGTGELFF; DNA: TGCGCCAGCAGCGGGGATGTGGGCCGCGATCCTAGCGGGAGTAGGGGAACCGGGGAGCTGTTTTTT
size: .; J: TRBJ2-7; D: TRBD2; V: TRBV24-1; CDR3: CATSDSTSGSSYEQYF; DNA: TGTGCCACCAGTGATTCGACTAGCGGGAGCTCCTACGAGCAGTACTTC
size: once; J: TRBJ1-4; D: .; V: TRBV2; CDR3: CASSGSTGGEKLFF; DNA: TGTGCCAGCAGTGGATCGACAGGCGGTGAAAAACTGTTTTTT
size: .; J: TRBJ2-1; D: .; V: TRBV27; CDR3: CASTRRGAARSYNEQFF; DNA: TGTGCCAGCACCAGGCGCGGGGCAGCGCGCTCCTACAATGAGCAGTTCTTC
size: .; J: TRBJ2-1; D: .; V: TRBV28; CDR3: CASEAYNEQFF; DNA: TGTGCCAGCGAGGCGTACAATGAGCAGTTCTTC